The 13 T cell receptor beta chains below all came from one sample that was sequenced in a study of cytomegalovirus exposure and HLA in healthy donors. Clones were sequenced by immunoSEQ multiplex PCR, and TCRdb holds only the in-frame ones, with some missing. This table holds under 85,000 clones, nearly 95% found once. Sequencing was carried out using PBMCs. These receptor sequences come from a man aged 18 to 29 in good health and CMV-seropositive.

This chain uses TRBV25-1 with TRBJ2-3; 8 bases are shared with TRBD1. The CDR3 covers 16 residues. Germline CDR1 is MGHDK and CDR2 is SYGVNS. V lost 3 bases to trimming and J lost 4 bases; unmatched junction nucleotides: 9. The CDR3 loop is CASSDLSGQDSDTQYF. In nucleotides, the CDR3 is TGTGCCAGCAGTGATCTATCGGGACAGGATTCAGATACGCAGTATTTT.

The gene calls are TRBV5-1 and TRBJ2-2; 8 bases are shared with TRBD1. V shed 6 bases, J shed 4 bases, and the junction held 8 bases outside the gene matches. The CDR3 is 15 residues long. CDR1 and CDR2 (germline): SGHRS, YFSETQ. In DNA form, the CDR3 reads TGCGCCAGCACCAGAGGGGACAGGACCACCGGGGAGCTGTTTTTT. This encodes CASTRGDRTTGELFF.

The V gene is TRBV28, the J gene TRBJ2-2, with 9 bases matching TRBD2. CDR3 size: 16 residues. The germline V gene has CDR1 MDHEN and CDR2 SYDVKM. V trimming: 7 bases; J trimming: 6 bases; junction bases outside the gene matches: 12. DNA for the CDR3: TGTGCCAGCACCGATCGGGCGGGAGGGCCCTCCGGGGAGCTGTTTTTT. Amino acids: CASTDRAGGPSGELFF.

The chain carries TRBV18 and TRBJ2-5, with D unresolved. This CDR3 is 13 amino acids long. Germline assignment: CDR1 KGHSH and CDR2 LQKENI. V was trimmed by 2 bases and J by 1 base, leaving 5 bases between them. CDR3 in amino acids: CASSPNSQETQYF. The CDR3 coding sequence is TGTGCCAGCTCACCAAACAGCCAAGAGACCCAGTACTTC.

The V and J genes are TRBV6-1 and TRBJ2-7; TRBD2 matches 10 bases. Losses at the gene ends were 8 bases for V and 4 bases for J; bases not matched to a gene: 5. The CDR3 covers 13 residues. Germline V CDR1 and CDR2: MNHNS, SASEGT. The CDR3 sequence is CASGASGRYEQYF. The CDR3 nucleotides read TGTGCCAGCGGGGCTAGCGGGAGATACGAGCAGTACTTC.

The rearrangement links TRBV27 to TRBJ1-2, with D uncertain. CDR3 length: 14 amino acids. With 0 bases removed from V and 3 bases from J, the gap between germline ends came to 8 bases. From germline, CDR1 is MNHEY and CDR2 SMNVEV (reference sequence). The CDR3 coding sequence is TGTGCCAGCAGTTTATCTTCCAGTTACTATGGCTACACCTTC. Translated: CASSLSSSYYGYTF.

In DNA, the CDR3 is TGCAGCGGCACGACAGGAGGGACCCAGTACTTC. Protein sequence: CSGTTGGTQYF. This chain links TRBV20-1 with TRBJ2-5; tentative D call: TRBD1 (6 bases). The V gene's germline CDR1 is DFQATT and CDR2 SNEGSKA (reference sequence). The CDR3 runs 11 residues.

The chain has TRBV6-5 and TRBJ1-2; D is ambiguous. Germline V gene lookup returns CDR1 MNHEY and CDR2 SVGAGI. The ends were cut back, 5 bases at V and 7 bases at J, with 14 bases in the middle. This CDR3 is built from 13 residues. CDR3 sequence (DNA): TGTGCCAGCAGTGAAACTTTCGGCGGTGGCTACACCTTC. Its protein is CASSETFGGGYTF.

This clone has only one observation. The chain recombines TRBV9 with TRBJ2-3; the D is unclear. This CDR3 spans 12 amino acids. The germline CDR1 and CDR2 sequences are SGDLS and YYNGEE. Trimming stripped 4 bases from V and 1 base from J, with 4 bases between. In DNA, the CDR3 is TGTGCCAGCAGCCCCGGCACAGATACGCAGTATTTT. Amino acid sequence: CASSPGTDTQYF.

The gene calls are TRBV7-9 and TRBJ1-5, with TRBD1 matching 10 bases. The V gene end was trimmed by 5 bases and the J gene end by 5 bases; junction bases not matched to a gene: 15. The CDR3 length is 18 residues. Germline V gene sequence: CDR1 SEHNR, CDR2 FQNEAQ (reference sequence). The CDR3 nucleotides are TGTGCCAGCAGCCTCGTCCCGGGACAGGGGACAGTGGATCAGCCCCAGCATTTT. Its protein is CASSLVPGQGTVDQPQHF.

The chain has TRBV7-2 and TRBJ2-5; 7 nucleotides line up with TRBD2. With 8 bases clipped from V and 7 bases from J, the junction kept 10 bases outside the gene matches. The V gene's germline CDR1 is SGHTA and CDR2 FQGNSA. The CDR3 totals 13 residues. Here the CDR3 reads CASGRDGGGTQYF. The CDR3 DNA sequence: TGTGCCAGCGGGCGGGACGGCGGGGGGACCCAGTACTTC.

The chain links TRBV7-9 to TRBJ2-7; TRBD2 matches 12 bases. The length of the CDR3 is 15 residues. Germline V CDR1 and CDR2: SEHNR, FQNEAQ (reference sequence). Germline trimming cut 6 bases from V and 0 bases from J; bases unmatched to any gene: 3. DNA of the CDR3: TGTGCCAGCAGTTCGACTAGCGGGGGCTCCTACGAGCAGTACTTC. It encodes CASSSTSGGSYEQYF.

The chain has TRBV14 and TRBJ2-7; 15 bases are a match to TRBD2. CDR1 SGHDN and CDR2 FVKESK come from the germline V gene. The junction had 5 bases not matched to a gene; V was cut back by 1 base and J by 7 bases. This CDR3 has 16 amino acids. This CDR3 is CASSQGPGLAGGEQYF. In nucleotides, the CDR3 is TGTGCCAGCAGCCAAGGCCCGGGACTAGCGGGAGGTGAGCAGTACTTC.